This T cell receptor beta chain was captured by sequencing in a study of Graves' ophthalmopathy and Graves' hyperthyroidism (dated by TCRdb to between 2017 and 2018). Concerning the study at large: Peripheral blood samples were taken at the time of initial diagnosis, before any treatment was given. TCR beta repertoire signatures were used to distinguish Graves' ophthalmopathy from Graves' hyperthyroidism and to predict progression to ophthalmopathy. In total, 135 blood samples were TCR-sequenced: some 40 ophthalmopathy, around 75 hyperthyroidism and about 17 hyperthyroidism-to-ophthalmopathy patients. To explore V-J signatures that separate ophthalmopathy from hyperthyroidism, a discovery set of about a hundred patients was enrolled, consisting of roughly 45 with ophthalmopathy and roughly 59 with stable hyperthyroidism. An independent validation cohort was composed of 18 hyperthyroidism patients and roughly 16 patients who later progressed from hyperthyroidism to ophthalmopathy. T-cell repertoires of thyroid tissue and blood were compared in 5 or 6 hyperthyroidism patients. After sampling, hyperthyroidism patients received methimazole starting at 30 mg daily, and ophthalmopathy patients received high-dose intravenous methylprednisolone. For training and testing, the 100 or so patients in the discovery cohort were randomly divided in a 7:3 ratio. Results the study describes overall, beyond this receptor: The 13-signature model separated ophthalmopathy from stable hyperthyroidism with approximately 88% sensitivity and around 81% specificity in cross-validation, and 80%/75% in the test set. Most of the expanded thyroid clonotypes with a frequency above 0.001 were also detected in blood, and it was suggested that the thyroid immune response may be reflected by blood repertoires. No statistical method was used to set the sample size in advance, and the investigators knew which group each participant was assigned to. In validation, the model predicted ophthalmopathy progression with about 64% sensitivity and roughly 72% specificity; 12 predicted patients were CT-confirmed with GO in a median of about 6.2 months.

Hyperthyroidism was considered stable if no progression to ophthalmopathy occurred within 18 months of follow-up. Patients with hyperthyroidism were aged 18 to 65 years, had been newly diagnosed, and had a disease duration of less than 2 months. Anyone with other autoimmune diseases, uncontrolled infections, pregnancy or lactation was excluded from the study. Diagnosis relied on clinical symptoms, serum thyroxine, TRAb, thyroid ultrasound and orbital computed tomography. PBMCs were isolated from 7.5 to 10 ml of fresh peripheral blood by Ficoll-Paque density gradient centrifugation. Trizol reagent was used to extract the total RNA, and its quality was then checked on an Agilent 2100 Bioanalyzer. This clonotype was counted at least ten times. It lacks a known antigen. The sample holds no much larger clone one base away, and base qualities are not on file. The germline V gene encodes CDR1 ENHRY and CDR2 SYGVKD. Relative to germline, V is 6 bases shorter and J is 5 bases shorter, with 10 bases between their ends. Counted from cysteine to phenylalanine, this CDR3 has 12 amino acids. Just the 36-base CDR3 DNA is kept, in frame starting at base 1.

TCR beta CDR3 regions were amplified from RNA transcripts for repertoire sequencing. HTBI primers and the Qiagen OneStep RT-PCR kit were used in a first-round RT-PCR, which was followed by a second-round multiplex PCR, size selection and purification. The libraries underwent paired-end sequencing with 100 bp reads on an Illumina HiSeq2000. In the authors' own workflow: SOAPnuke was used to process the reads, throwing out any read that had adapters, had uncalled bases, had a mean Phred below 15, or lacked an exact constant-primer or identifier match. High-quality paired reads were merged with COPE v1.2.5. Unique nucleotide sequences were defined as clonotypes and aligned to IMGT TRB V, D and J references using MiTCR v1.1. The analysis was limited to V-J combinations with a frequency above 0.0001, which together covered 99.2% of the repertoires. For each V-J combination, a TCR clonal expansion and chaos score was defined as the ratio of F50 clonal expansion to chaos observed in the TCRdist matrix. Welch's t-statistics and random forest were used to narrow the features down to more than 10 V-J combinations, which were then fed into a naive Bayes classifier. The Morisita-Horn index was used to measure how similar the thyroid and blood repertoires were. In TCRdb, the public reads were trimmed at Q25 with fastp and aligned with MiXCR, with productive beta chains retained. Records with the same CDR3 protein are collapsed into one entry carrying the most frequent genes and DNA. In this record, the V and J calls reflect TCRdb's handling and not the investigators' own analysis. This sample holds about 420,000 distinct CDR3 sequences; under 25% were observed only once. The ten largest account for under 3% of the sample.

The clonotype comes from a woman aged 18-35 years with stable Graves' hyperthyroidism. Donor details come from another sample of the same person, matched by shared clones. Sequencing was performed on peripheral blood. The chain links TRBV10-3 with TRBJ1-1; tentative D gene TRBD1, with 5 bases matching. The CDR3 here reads CAISRGGTEAFF. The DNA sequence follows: TGTGCCATCAGCCGGGGGGGGACTGAAGCTTTCTTT.